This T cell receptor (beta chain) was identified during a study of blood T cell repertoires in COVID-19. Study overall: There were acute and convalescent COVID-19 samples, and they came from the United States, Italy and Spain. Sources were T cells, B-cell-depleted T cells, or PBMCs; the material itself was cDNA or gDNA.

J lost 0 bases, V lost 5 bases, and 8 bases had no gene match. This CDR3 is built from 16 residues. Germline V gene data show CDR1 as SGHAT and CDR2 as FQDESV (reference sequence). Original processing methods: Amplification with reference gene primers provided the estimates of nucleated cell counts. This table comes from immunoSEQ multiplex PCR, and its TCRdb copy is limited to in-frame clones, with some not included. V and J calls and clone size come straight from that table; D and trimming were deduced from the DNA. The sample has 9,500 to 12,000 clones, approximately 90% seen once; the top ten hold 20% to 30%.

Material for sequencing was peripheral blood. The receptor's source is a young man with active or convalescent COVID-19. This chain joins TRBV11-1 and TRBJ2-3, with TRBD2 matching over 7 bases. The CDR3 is CASSPSGRGSTDTQYF. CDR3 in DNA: TGTGCCAGCAGCCCCTCGGGGCGGGGGAGCACAGATACGCAGTATTTT.